Each of the 25 T cell receptor beta chains below was sequenced from the same sample in a study of T cell repertoires in ileal Crohn's disease (dated by TCRdb to the late 2010s). Library construction relied on the immunoSEQ multiplex PCR assay. The immuneACCESS repertoire file appears here via TCRdb, limited to in-frame rearrangements. These files lack a portion of the clones; in checked studies, under half of the deficit traces to unresolved V genes, and the cause of the others is not known. For this sample there are more than 50,000 clones; less than 90% appear just once. The top ten constitute over 2% of the sample. This specimen's time point label, interpreted: neoterminal ileum biopsy at postoperative endoscopy, about 6 months after surgery. Sequencing was carried out using ileal tissue. The receptors originated from an adult with Crohn's disease.

This clone showed up just once. The V and J genes are TRBV9 and TRBJ2-3; D unresolved. The germline CDR1 and CDR2 sequences are SGDLS and YYNGEE. The CDR3 is 15 residues long. The germline V and J ends were trimmed by 0 bases and 1 base, with 9 bases remaining between them. The CDR3 bases are TGTGCCAGCAGCGTAGCGGTGTCCGGCACAGATACGCAGTATTTT. Its protein product is CASSVAVSGTDTQYF. The full variable domain, with the rest looked up from reference TRBV9 and TRBJ2-3, is DSGVTQTPKHLITATGQRVTLRCSPRSGDLSVYWYQQSLDQGLQFLIQYYNGEERAKGNILERFSAQQFPDLHSELNLSSLELGDSALYFCASSVAVSGTDTQYFGPGTRLTVL.

The V gene is TRBV18, the J gene TRBJ1-5, with TRBD1 as a possible D gene (5 bases). The ends were cut back, 2 bases at V and 5 bases at J, with 19 bases in the middle. Per germline, CDR1 KGHSH and CDR2 LQKENI. This CDR3 has 17 residues. The CDR3 DNA reads TGTGCCAGCTCACCAGGCCATTTCAGAGACAGAGATCAGCCCCAGCATTTT. Its translation is CASSPGHFRDRDQPQHF.

The chain joins TRBV5-1 to TRBJ2-1; 12 nucleotides match TRBD2. The CDR3 consists of 15 residues. V lost 3 bases, J lost 6 bases, and 4 bases stayed unmatched. Germline values: CDR1 SGHRS, CDR2 YFSETQ. The CDR3 sequence is CASSSTSGGSNEQFF. The CDR3 DNA sequence: TGCGCCAGCAGCTCGACTAGCGGGGGATCCAATGAGCAGTTCTTC.

The chain uses TRBV11-2 and TRBJ2-1; perhaps TRBD1 as D (6 bases). The ends were cut back, 1 base at V and 12 bases at J, with 13 bases in the middle. Germline-derived CDR1 and CDR2 are SGHAT and FQNNGV. This CDR3 has 13 residues. DNA for the CDR3: TGTGCCAGCAGCTTAGTATCGCAGGGGAGGCAGTTCTTC. It translates to CASSLVSQGRQFF.

About this clone itself: Relative to the germline gene, one junction end is altered; a read error may explain this. CDR3 DNA sequence: TGTGCCAGTAGCTTAGTAGCCTTGGTGAATTCGCCCCTCCACTTT. It codes for CASSLVALVNSPLHF. The J gene is TRBJ1-6, the V gene TRBV7-2; D gene uncertain. CDR3 length equals 15 residues. Germline V gene data show CDR1 as SGHTA and CDR2 as FQGNSA.

The genes are TRBV7-2 and TRBJ1-4, with 9 bases matching TRBD1. The CDR3 loop spans 17 amino acids. Germline assignment: CDR1 SGHTA and CDR2 FQGNSA. After removal of 1 base from V and 6 bases from J, the junction contained 9 bases not matched to a gene. The CDR3: CASSLGWPTGGDEKLFF. The CDR3 DNA sequence: TGTGCCAGCAGCTTAGGCTGGCCGACAGGGGGGGATGAAAAACTGTTTTTT.

The chain couples TRBV7-8 to TRBJ2-7; tentatively, D is TRBD1 (6 bases). The germline V gene encodes CDR1 SGHVS and CDR2 FQNEAQ. V lost 1 base, J lost 2 bases, and 6 bases lay in between. This CDR3 comprises 13 residues. The CDR3 here is CASSLGTAYEQYF. CDR3 DNA: TGTGCCAGCAGCTTAGGGACAGCCTACGAGCAGTACTTC.

The chain uses TRBV29-1 and TRBJ1-5; 7 nucleotides match TRBD1. Per germline, CDR1 SQVTM and CDR2 ANQGSEA. J lost 1 base, V lost 6 bases, and 6 bases had no gene match. The CDR3 extends over 14 amino acids. As DNA, the CDR3 is TGCAGCGTGTTTCAGGGGGGCAGCAATCAGCCCCAGCATTTT. It codes for CSVFQGGSNQPQHF. Full variable domain (rest looked up from reference TRBV29-1 and TRBJ1-5): SAVISQKPSRDICQRGTSLTIQCQVDSQVTMMFWYRQQPGQSLTLIATANQGSEATYESGFVIDKFPISRPNLTFSTLTVSNMSPEDSSIYLCSVFQGGSNQPQHFGDGTRLSIL.

V and J are TRBV9 and TRBJ2-2; the match to TRBD2 covers 8 bases. V lost 3 bases to trimming and J lost 0 bases; unmatched junction nucleotides: 4. The germline CDR1 and CDR2 sequences are SGDLS and YYNGEE. The CDR3 spans 16 residues. The CDR3 nucleotides are TGTGCCAGCAGCGGAACGGGACTAGCGAACACCGGGGAGCTGTTTTTT. Protein sequence: CASSGTGLANTGELFF.

The chain carries TRBV2 and TRBJ1-4, with D unclear. The germline CDR1 and CDR2 sequences are SNHLY and FYNNEI. The CDR3 contains 13 residues. The V end was cut by 4 bases, the J end by 11 bases, with 14 bases between. As DNA, the CDR3 is TGTGCCAGCAGTGCCGAAACGGCGGGCAAACTGTTTTTT. Its protein product is CASSAETAGKLFF.

In DNA, the CDR3 is TGCGCCAGCAGCACGAGCAAAACTAGCGGGGCCGGCGGGAACGAGCAGTTCTTC. Translation gives CASSTSKTSGAGGNEQFF. V gene TRBV5-1 combines with J gene TRBJ2-1, with 10 positions matching TRBD2. The V segment lost 4 bases and the J segment 10 bases; nucleotides outside the gene matches: 20. Per the germline V gene, CDR1 is SGHRS and CDR2 is YFSETQ. This CDR3 has 18 amino acids.

The chain uses TRBV11-2 and TRBJ1-2; TRBD1 matches at 9 bases. This CDR3 is 13 amino acids long. Germline values: CDR1 SGHAT, CDR2 FQNNGV. V lost 5 bases, J lost 5 bases, and 3 bases stayed unmatched. CDR3 sequence reads: CASSGTGRYGYTF. CDR3 nucleotide sequence: TGTGCCAGCAGCGGGACAGGGAGGTATGGCTACACCTTC.

The chain recombines TRBV7-9 with TRBJ2-1, with D possibly matching TRBD2 (5 bases). The ends were cut back, 1 base at V and 7 bases at J, with 14 bases in the middle. The germline V gene has CDR1 SEHNR and CDR2 FQNEAQ (reference sequence). The CDR3 contains 15 residues. The CDR3 region is CASSLVPGNMNEQFF. The CDR3 DNA sequence: TGTGCCAGCAGCTTAGTTCCCGGGAACATGAATGAGCAGTTCTTC.

This clone was seen just once. CDR3 sequence: CASSPSSTGLTYEQYV. CDR3 nucleotides: TGCGCCAGCAGTCCATCATCGACAGGCCTAACCTACGAGCAGTACGTC. J is TRBJ2-7 and V is TRBV4-1; a weak D match, TRBD1 (6 bases). Germline CDR1 reads MGHRA; CDR2 reads YSYEKL. V was trimmed by 6 bases and J by 2 bases, leaving 20 bases between them. There are 16 residues in the CDR3.

The chain has TRBV5-6 and TRBJ2-1, with TRBD2 matching over 8 bases. The CDR3 length is 16 residues. The germline V gene encodes CDR1 SGHDT and CDR2 YYEEEE. V gave up 4 bases and J gave up 5 bases; unmatched junction bases: 11. DNA for the CDR3: TGTGCCAGCAGCCCGGGAGGGCTCGGACGAAACAATGAGCAGTTCTTC. Amino acid sequence: CASSPGGLGRNNEQFF.

The chain carries TRBV20-1 and TRBJ2-2, with no clear D. CDR3 length: 11 residues. The germline CDR1 and CDR2 sequences are DFQATT and SNEGSKA (reference sequence). The V end lost 5 bases, the J end lost 6 bases, and 7 bases lay between the germline ends. The CDR3 DNA reads as TGCAGTGCTCACAGAGCCGGGGAGCTGTTTTTT. Translating it yields CSAHRAGELFF.

The chain couples TRBV4-2 to TRBJ2-1; unclear D gene. V was cut by 4 bases and J by 3 bases, with 13 bases left in between. The CDR3 extends over 15 amino acids. The V gene's germline CDR1 is LGHNA and CDR2 YNFKEQ. The CDR3 loop reads CASSPGQTYYNEQFF. The DNA for the CDR3 is TGTGCCAGCAGCCCAGGTCAGACCTACTACAATGAGCAGTTCTTC.

This clone was recorded a few times. The gene calls are TRBV4-1 and TRBJ2-1; D call uncertain. Trimming pared 3 bases from V and 6 bases from J, leaving 18 bases between. CDR3 size: 16 residues. CDR1 and CDR2 from the germline V gene are MGHRA and YSYEKL. This CDR3 is CASSQYSLVPSNEQFF. In nucleotides, the CDR3 is TGCGCCAGCAGCCAGTATTCATTAGTGCCATCCAATGAGCAGTTCTTC.

This chain connects TRBV6-5 to TRBJ2-7; D not resolved. The V gene's germline CDR1 is MNHEY and CDR2 SVGAGI. V was shortened by 2 bases and J by 3 bases, with 8 bases between the two germline ends. This CDR3 is 13 amino acids long. The CDR3 nucleotides are TGTGCCAGCAGTTACGGCTCTGACTACGAGCAGTACTTC. Encoded protein: CASSYGSDYEQYF.

The chain has TRBV7-3 and TRBJ2-3; 7 bases fit TRBD2. Trimming removed 5 bases from V and 2 bases from J; junction bases left unmatched: 7. The CDR3 length is 15 residues. The germline gives CDR1 SGHTA, CDR2 FQGTGA. The CDR3 reads CASSKISGITDTQYF. CDR3 nucleotides: TGTGCCAGCAGCAAGATAAGCGGGATCACAGATACGCAGTATTTT.

The chain carries TRBV7-9 and TRBJ1-2; no definite D call. Germline V lookup: CDR1 SEHNR, CDR2 FQNEAQ (reference sequence). CDR3 length equals 14 residues. Trimming stripped 0 bases from V and 2 bases from J, with 7 bases between. CDR3 protein: CASSLAAVNYGYTF. CDR3 in DNA: TGTGCCAGCAGCTTAGCGGCGGTCAACTATGGCTACACCTTC.

The DNA for the CDR3 is TGTGCCAGCAGAGGGACAGGTAAAAGCACAGATACGCAGTATTTT. It translates to CASRGTGKSTDTQYF. The chain has TRBV2 and TRBJ2-3; 8 bases map to TRBD1. The V segment lost 6 bases and the J segment 0 bases; nucleotides outside the gene matches: 5. The germline gives CDR1 SNHLY, CDR2 FYNNEI. The CDR3 is made up of 15 amino acids.

The genes are TRBV15 and TRBJ2-5; the match to TRBD2 covers 8 bases. Per germline, CDR1 LNHNV and CDR2 YYDKDF (reference sequence). V dropped 4 bases and J dropped 0; count of bases not matched to a gene: 13. The CDR3 extends over 18 amino acids. CDR3 coding DNA: TGTGCCACCAGCATTAGATCCAGGCTAGCGGGTTACCAAGAGACCCAGTACTTC. Translating it yields CATSIRSRLAGYQETQYF.

The chain uses TRBV5-1 and TRBJ1-2; D is undetermined. CDR1 SGHRS and CDR2 YFSETQ come from the germline V gene. Deletions cut 5 bases from V and 0 bases from J, with 11 bases between. The CDR3 is 14 amino acids. Here the CDR3 DNA reads TGCGCCAGCAGTCAGTTTCCTTCTAACTATGGCTACACCTTC. It codes for CASSQFPSNYGYTF.

The chain combines TRBV13 with TRBJ2-5; no clear D gene. V lost 2 bases and J lost 3, with 16 bases in between. Germline values: CDR1 PRHDT, CDR2 FYEKMQ (reference sequence). This CDR3 is 16 amino acids long. The CDR3 coding sequence is TGTGCCAGCAGCTTACGGGTTGGAGTTTTAGAAGAGACCCAGTACTTC. Protein product: CASSLRVGVLEETQYF.